This T cell receptor (beta chain) was retrieved from a study of CD8 T cells in ankylosing spondylitis. Overall study results and limits: There was reportedly significant enrichment of clones that were disease-linked in matched ankylosing spondylitis synovial fluid. Disease-associated clones were CD8+ and fairly uncommon in peripheral blood. A TCR beta motif of about eight highly homologous variants seemed to mark ankylosing spondylitis blood.

This clonotype was seen repeatedly, ten times or more. Its antigen is unidentified. CDR1 is MGHRA and CDR2 is YSYEKL in the germline V gene. This CDR3 contains 16 residues. V was shortened by 1 base and J by 1 base, with 10 bases between the two germline ends. The TCR beta libraries were generated through quantitative 5'-RACE incorporating molecular barcodes. Using its own MiXCR run on the 5' RACE reads, TCRdb lists one record per CDR3 protein. The sample consists of tens of thousands of distinct CDR3 sequences, under 7.5% of them appearing once. The rearrangement links TRBV4-1 to TRBJ2-2; no clear D gene. The receptor's source is a male donor with ankylosing spondylitis. Sequenced material: synovial fluid, either unsorted or a sorted T cell fraction (not recorded which). Here the CDR3 reads CASSQVVSKNTGELFF. In nucleotides, the CDR3 is TGCGCCAGCAGCCAAGTCGTTAGCAAGAACACCGGGGAGCTGTTTTTT.